This entry lists 24 T cell receptor beta chains sequenced from one sample in a study of T cell responses to AZD1222 COVID-19 vaccine. Some clones are missing from TCRdb's copy, which holds only in-frame ones; the method was immunoSEQ multiplex PCR. The profile shows about 150,000 clones, approximately 90% of them singletons. The sample consisted of peripheral blood, taken 28 days after the second AZD1222 dose. Every receptor here comes from an adult who received the AZD1222 COVID-19 vaccine.

The chain joins TRBV19 to TRBJ1-2; D is unclear. V lost 1 base and J lost 6, with 9 bases in between. This CDR3 has 13 residues. Germline assignment: CDR1 LNHDA and CDR2 SQIVND (reference sequence). The CDR3 sequence is CASSIAPSDGYTF. CDR3 DNA sequence: TGTGCCAGTAGTATAGCACCATCGGATGGCTACACCTTC.

The rearrangement uses TRBV2 and TRBJ1-4, with TRBD1 matching over 8 bases. J was trimmed by 4 bases and V by 7 bases; bases with no gene match: 8. The CDR3 sequence is 15 residues long. Germline CDR1 is SNHLY and CDR2 is FYNNEI. CDR3 residues: CASKFRTGYNEKLFF. CDR3 bases: TGTGCCAGCAAATTTAGGACAGGGTATAATGAAAAACTGTTTTTT.

This chain uses TRBV7-8 with TRBJ1-6; 8 nucleotides align to TRBD1. Germline values: CDR1 SGHVS, CDR2 FQNEAQ. V dropped 5 bases and J dropped 7; count of bases not matched to a gene: 13. The CDR3 has 17 amino acids. The CDR3 DNA is TGTGCCAGCAGCCCCAACTCGGACAGGGTAAAAAATTCACCCCTCCACTTT. This sequence encodes CASSPNSDRVKNSPLHF.

The chain is built from TRBV11-3 and TRBJ1-1, with D maybe TRBD1 (6 bases). This CDR3 has 16 residues. V dropped 0 bases and J dropped 1 base, with 12 bases sitting between them. Looked up from germline, CDR1 is SGHNT and CDR2 is YENEEA. CDR3 sequence reads: CASSLEGGRWNTEAFF. Here the CDR3 DNA reads TGTGCCAGCAGCTTAGAGGGGGGCAGGTGGAACACTGAAGCTTTCTTT. The entire variable domain, with the rest obtained from reference TRBV11-3 and TRBJ1-1, is as follows: EAGVVQSPRYKIIEKKQPVAFWCNPISGHNTLYWYLQNLGQGPELLIRYENEEAVDDSQLPKDRFSAERLKGVDSTLKIQPAELGDSAVYLCASSLEGGRWNTEAFFGQGTRLTVV.

Remarks on this clone: Being one base from a much bigger clone, this may be a read error. The chain combines TRBV5-4 with TRBJ2-7, with a tentative D call TRBD2 (5 bases). Germline values: CDR1 SGHNT, CDR2 YYREEE (reference sequence). The ends were cut back, 2 bases at V and 0 bases at J, with 6 bases in the middle. This CDR3 is built from 13 residues. In nucleotides, the CDR3 is TGTGCCAGCAGCTTAGGGAGCTCCTACGAGCAGTACTTC. Translated, it gives CASSLGSSYEQYF.

The genes are TRBV7-2 and TRBJ2-3; 8 nucleotides agree with TRBD2. The CDR3 has 15 residues. Trimming removed 1 base from V and 2 bases from J; junction bases left unmatched: 2. The germline gives CDR1 SGHTA, CDR2 FQGNSA. The CDR3 coding sequence is TGTGCCAGCAGCTTAGGAGCGGGAGACACAGATACGCAGTATTTT. As protein: CASSLGAGDTDTQYF.

For the CDR3, the DNA is TGTGCCACCAGTGATCCAGATTTCCAAGAGACCCAGTACTTC. This gives the protein CATSDPDFQETQYF. The gene calls are TRBV24-1 and TRBJ2-5, with D hard to call. CDR3 size: 14 residues. Germline lookup yields CDR1 KGHDR and CDR2 SFDVKD. Trimming pared 3 bases from V and 1 base from J, leaving 8 bases between.

The V call is TRBV4-2, the J call TRBJ2-5, with 9 nucleotides matching TRBD2. Trimming removed 1 base from V and 5 bases from J; junction bases left unmatched: 5. The germline V gene has CDR1 LGHNA and CDR2 YNFKEQ. CDR3 length: 15 residues. This chain's CDR3 is CASSQARGGGETQYF. In DNA form, the CDR3 reads TGTGCCAGCAGCCAAGCGCGGGGGGGCGGGGAGACCCAGTACTTC.

The table lists this clone with a count of one. This rearrangement joins TRBV18 to TRBJ2-1; the match to TRBD1 covers 7 bases. Trimming removed 1 base from V and 5 bases from J; junction bases left unmatched: 2. Germline V gene data show CDR1 as KGHSH and CDR2 as LQKENI. The CDR3 has 14 residues. CDR3 sequence reads: CASSPLGQNNEQFF. The CDR3 DNA reads TGTGCCAGCTCACCACTGGGACAGAACAATGAGCAGTTCTTC.

This sequence joins TRBV19 and TRBJ1-5, with TRBD1 identical over 7 bases. Germline-derived CDR1 and CDR2 are LNHDA and SQIVND (reference sequence). The trim removed 8 bases at V and 6 bases at J, leaving 13 bases unmatched. The CDR3 spans 15 residues. The CDR3 loop is CASLPPGRGIQPQHF. Written as DNA, the CDR3 is TGTGCCAGTCTTCCTCCGGGCAGGGGGATTCAGCCCCAGCATTTT.

This rearrangement joins TRBV6-6 to TRBJ2-2; 11 nucleotides align to TRBD2. With V trimmed by 6 bases and J by 1 base, 4 bases remained unmatched. Germline V gives CDR1 MNHNY, CDR2 SVGAGI (reference sequence). This CDR3 spans 16 amino acids. In nucleotides, the CDR3 is TGTGCCAGCAGCCATAGCGGGAGGGGGAACACCGGGGAGCTGTTTTTT. As protein: CASSHSGRGNTGELFF.

The chain employs TRBV7-2 and TRBJ1-4; 8 nucleotides agree with TRBD1. This CDR3 has 15 residues. Unmatched junction bases numbered 9, after V lost 5 bases and J lost 7 bases. Germline CDR1 SGHTA, CDR2 FQGNSA. The CDR3 DNA reads as TGTGCCAGCAGCGCGGTAACAGGGGGGGCTGAAAAACTGTTTTTT. Translating gives CASSAVTGGAEKLFF.

The chain combines TRBV11-2 with TRBJ2-1, with a possible D match to TRBD2 (6 bases). CDR1 is SGHAT, CDR2 FQNNGV, per germline. Trimming cost V 5 bases and J 6 bases, with 11 bases left between them. CDR3 length: 13 residues. Written as DNA, the CDR3 is TGTGCCAGCAGCGACCAGACTAGCAATGAGCAGTTCTTC. It yields the protein CASSDQTSNEQFF.

This chain uses TRBV6-2 or TRBV6-3 with TRBJ2-7; TRBD2 aligns across 10 bases. Per germline, CDR1 MNHEY and CDR2 SVGEGT. The length of the CDR3 is 18 residues. V was pared by 1 base and J by 3 bases, with 12 bases of the junction left unmatched. The CDR3 region has the DNA TGTGCCAGCAGTTACTGGCTAGCGGGAGAGAAAGCCGGCTACGAGCAGTACTTC. It specifies CASSYWLAGEKAGYEQYF.

The rearrangement uses TRBV6-5 and TRBJ1-2; TRBD1 matches 8 bases. Germline assignment: CDR1 MNHEY and CDR2 SVGAGI. The CDR3 covers 12 residues. The V and J ends lost 6 bases and 6 bases, in that order; junction bases with no gene match: 3. The CDR3 here is CASRPGGHGYTF. CDR3 coding DNA: TGTGCCAGCAGACCAGGGGGCCATGGCTACACCTTC.

V usage is TRBV2 and J usage is TRBJ1-4; D not certain. The germline V gene encodes CDR1 SNHLY and CDR2 FYNNEI. The CDR3 length is 11 residues. V lost 8 bases, J lost 7 bases, and 8 bases lay in between. DNA of the CDR3: TGTGCCAGCTTTCTTGGTGAAAAACTGTTTTTT. Translated, it gives CASFLGEKLFF.

The chain is built from TRBV19 and TRBJ2-1, with 9 bases aligning to TRBD2. The CDR3 is made up of 21 amino acids. J was trimmed by 5 bases and V by 7 bases; bases with no gene match: 27. Per the germline V gene, CDR1 is LNHDA and CDR2 is SQIVND (reference sequence). CDR3 protein: CASNFGGRILRAGGPDNEQFF. The CDR3 bases are TGTGCCAGTAATTTCGGGGGCAGGATTCTAAGAGCGGGGGGCCCCGACAATGAGCAGTTCTTC. Combining the CDR3 with reference TRBV19 and TRBJ2-1 gives the whole variable domain DGGITQSPKYLFRKEGQNVTLSCEQNLNHDAMYWYRQDPGQGLRLIYYSQIVNDFQKGDIAEGYSVSREKKESFPLTVTSAQKNPTAFYLCASNFGGRILRAGGPDNEQFFGPGTRLTVL.

The chain uses TRBV27 and TRBJ2-7; TRBD1 agrees at 9 bases. The V and J ends lost 7 bases and 1 base, in that order; junction bases with no gene match: 8. Germline V gene sequence: CDR1 MNHEY, CDR2 SMNVEV (reference sequence). The CDR3 is made up of 15 amino acids. The CDR3 DNA follows: TGTGCCAGCACCCCGTCGGGACAGGGTTCCTACGAGCAGTACTTC. Protein: CASTPSGQGSYEQYF.

This clone was detected only once. The gene calls are TRBV15 and TRBJ2-1; tentatively, D is TRBD1 or TRBD2 (5 bases each). CDR3 size: 15 residues. V lost 1 base and J 7 bases, leaving 14 bases between the germline ends. Germline loops: CDR1 LNHNV, CDR2 YYDKDF (reference sequence). The CDR3 here is CATSRVGPHGNEQFF. The CDR3 bases are TGTGCCACCAGCAGAGTGGGACCTCATGGGAATGAGCAGTTCTTC.

V and J are TRBV4-3 and TRBJ1-4; no clear D gene. Trimming pared 0 bases from V and 8 bases from J, leaving 1 base between. The CDR3 totals 11 residues. Germline loops: CDR1 LGHNA, CDR2 YSLEER. The CDR3 protein is CASSQEEKLFF. CDR3 sequence (DNA): TGCGCCAGCAGCCAAGAGGAAAAACTGTTTTTT.

The chain carries TRBV7-3 and TRBJ2-5; D tentatively reads TRBD1 or TRBD2 (6 bases each). The CDR3 extends over 13 amino acids. Between the trimmed V and J ends, which lost 4 bases and 5 bases, there was a span of 11 bases. Per germline, CDR1 SGHTA and CDR2 FQGTGA. This CDR3 reads CASSSTGRETQYF. The CDR3 nucleotides are TGTGCCAGCAGCTCCACAGGGAGGGAGACCCAGTACTTC.

The J gene is TRBJ2-3, the V gene TRBV2, with no clear D. Per germline, CDR1 SNHLY and CDR2 FYNNEI. V shed 6 bases and J shed 0 bases, with 10 bases lying between them. This CDR3 has 14 residues. As DNA, the CDR3 is TGTGCCAGCAGCCTTCTCTCTAGCACAGATACGCAGTATTTT. Amino acid sequence: CASSLLSSTDTQYF.

The chain is built from TRBV15 and TRBJ1-5; D not certain. Germline assignment: CDR1 LNHNV and CDR2 YYDKDF (reference sequence). There are 15 residues in the CDR3. Trimming cost V 0 bases and J 0 bases, with 6 bases left between them. CDR3 protein: CATSREHLSNQPQHF. The CDR3 DNA follows: TGTGCCACCAGCAGAGAACACCTTAGCAATCAGCCCCAGCATTTT.

J is TRBJ1-2 and V is TRBV5-5; 9 bases fit TRBD1. In germline, CDR1 is SGHKS, CDR2 YYEKEE (reference sequence). This CDR3 is built from 18 residues. V trimming: 2 bases; J trimming: 6 bases; junction bases outside the gene matches: 17. The CDR3 loop is CASSFGEAWTGEENGYTF. The CDR3 DNA reads TGTGCCAGCAGCTTTGGGGAAGCCTGGACAGGGGAGGAGAATGGCTACACCTTC.